Listed below are T cell receptor beta chains from one sample, sequenced in a study of blood T cells in healthy people across ages. TCRdb processed the 5' RACE reads anew with MiXCR; each CDR3 protein has one entry. The data show around 800,000 distinct CDR3 sequences, with 20% to 30% seen just once and around 2.9% held by the top ten. The same sample was also studied in work on T cells of mothers and their children.

Source material: blood. The receptors shown here come from a boy between 10 and 17 years old in good health. CDR3s include the opening cysteine and the closing phenylalanine or tryptophan. D genes are given only for firm matches. A row's size may be missing; if present it is once, few, many or a size class.

V	D	size	J	CDR3	DNA
TRBV18	-	many	TRBJ1-2	CASSPDSYGYTF	TGTGCCAGCTCACCAGACAGTTATGGCTACACCTTC
TRBV20-1	-	-	TRBJ1-1	CSAREAGVNTEAFF	TGCAGTGCTAGAGAGGCTGGGGTGAACACTGAAGCTTTCTTT
TRBV10-3	-	few	TRBJ1-5	CATHGGGYNQPQHF	TGTGCCACCCATGGGGGGGGGTACAATCAGCCCCAGCATTTT
TRBV28	TRBD1	-	TRBJ2-7	CASSTTGGAVAYEQYF	TGTGCCAGCAGTACCACAGGGGGCGCAGTGGCCTACGAGCAGTACTTC
TRBV28	-	-	TRBJ1-4	CASSSIGKLFF	TGTGCCAGCAGTTCGATCGGAAAACTGTTTTTT
TRBV29-1	TRBD1	-	TRBJ2-3	CSAGQGQRDTQYF	TGCAGCGCTGGACAGGGGCAACGGGATACGCAGTATTTT
TRBV11-1	-	-	TRBJ1-3	CASSLSRTALGNTIYF	TGTGCCAGCAGCTTATCCCGGACCGCATTAGGAAACACCATATATTTT
TRBV12-5	-	-	TRBJ1-4	CATLRDWDEKLFF	TGTGCTACCCTCCGGGATTGGGATGAAAAACTGTTTTTT
TRBV12-3/TRBV12-4	TRBD2	-	TRBJ2-1	CASSTTSGGAFRYNEQFF	TGTGCCAGCAGCACGACTAGCGGGGGGGCCTTTAGGTACAATGAGCAGTTCTTC
TRBV5-1	TRBD1	-	TRBJ2-7	CARRMSPTGGYYEQYF	TGCGCCAGGCGCATGTCCCCGACAGGGGGCTACTACGAGCAGTACTTC
TRBV20-1	-	-	TRBJ2-1	CSAPGGPYNEQFF	TGCAGTGCCCCTGGTGGGCCCTACAATGAGCAGTTCTTC
TRBV5-1	TRBD2	-	TRBJ2-5	CASSLVGTSGKETQYF	TGCGCCAGCAGCTTGGTCGGGACTAGCGGGAAAGAGACCCAGTACTTC
TRBV4-1	TRBD1	-	TRBJ2-5	CASSQAVTGIETQYF	TGCGCCAGCAGCCAGGCCGTGACAGGGATAGAGACCCAGTACTTC
TRBV5-1	-	-	TRBJ1-1	CASSSDGGRTEAFF	TGCGCCAGCAGCTCTGACGGAGGGAGGACTGAAGCTTTCTTT
TRBV21-1	-	few	TRBJ1-5	CASSPSGGTGNQPQHF	TGTGCCAGCAGCCCAAGTGGCGGGACAGGCAATCAGCCCCAGCATTTT